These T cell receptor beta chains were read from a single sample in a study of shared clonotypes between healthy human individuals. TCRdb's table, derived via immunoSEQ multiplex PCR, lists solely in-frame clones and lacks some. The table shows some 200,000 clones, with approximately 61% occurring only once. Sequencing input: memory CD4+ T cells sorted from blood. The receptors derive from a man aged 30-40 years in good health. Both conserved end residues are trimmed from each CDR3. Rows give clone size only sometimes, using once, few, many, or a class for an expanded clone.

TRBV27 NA ASRAGQLQETQY
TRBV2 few ASHRLGASEQY
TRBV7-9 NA ASSFVGDTEAF
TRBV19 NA ASSRTGDGYT
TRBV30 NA AWSFTGDQPQH
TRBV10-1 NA ASSESSDLMATQY
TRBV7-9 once ASSLGLRGEQY
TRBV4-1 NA ASSQVLREGTGTQY
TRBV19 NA ASRSMNEQF
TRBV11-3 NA ASSFNTDTQY
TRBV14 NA ASSQEGGLAKNIQY
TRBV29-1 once SVSYETGYGYT
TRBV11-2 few ASSPAGPYNEQF
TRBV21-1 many ASRPQTVYEQY
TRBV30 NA AWSGGGYGYT
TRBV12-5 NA ASGTPLSDYEQY
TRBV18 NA ASSPPGALAKNIQY